The present T cell receptor beta chain was sequenced within a study of blood T cell repertoires in COVID-19. About the research overall: From T cells, B-cell-depleted T cells, or PBMCs came the material, which was cDNA or gDNA.

Data came from immunoSEQ multiplex PCR; TCRdb stores just in-frame clones and leaves some out. There are a few hundred thousand clones in the sample; 80% to 90% occur only once, and more than 1.5% lies in the top ten. J lost 14 bases, V lost 1 base, and 2 bases had no gene match. The CDR3 runs to 11 residues. Germline V lookup: CDR1 SGHAT, CDR2 FQDESV (reference sequence). The J gene is TRBJ2-1, the V gene TRBV11-1; 7 bases fit TRBD2. The clonotype comes from a man in his forties in a cohort exposed to, infected with or recovered from COVID-19 (not recorded which). The sample taken for sequencing was PBMCs or T cells enriched from blood (not recorded which). Here the CDR3 reads CASSLERDKFF. The CDR3 nucleotides are TGTGCCAGCAGCTTAGAGCGGGATAAGTTCTTC.